This note documents a single TCR beta chain sequence. What it binds is unknown. Using a J-beta primer mix together with a sample-barcoded 5' primer, a second PCR was run for about 6 to 11 cycles. TCRdb fed the 5' RACE reads into MiXCR, producing one record per CDR3 protein. The sample has 780,000 or so distinct CDR3 sequences; approximately 60% are singletons. CDR3 length: 18 amino acids. CDR1 and CDR2 from the germline V gene are LGHDT and YNNKEL (reference sequence). With 3 bases removed from V and 0 bases from J, the gap between germline ends came to 18 bases. The sample comes from a study of blood T cells in healthy people across ages. Study-wide results and limits: Strongly correlated with naive T cell percentage was TCR beta diversity. In older individuals, TCR beta diversity per million T cells was lower, falling roughly linearly with age.

Sequences were obtained from blood. This receptor was identified in a man aged 35-49 years in good health. V is TRBV3-1 and J is TRBJ2-1; D could derive from TRBD1 or TRBD2 (5 bases each). CDR3 nucleotide sequence: TGTGCCAGCAGCCACCCGTGGGACGGGAAAAGCTCCTACAATGAGCAGTTCTTC. It specifies CASSHPWDGKSSYNEQFF.